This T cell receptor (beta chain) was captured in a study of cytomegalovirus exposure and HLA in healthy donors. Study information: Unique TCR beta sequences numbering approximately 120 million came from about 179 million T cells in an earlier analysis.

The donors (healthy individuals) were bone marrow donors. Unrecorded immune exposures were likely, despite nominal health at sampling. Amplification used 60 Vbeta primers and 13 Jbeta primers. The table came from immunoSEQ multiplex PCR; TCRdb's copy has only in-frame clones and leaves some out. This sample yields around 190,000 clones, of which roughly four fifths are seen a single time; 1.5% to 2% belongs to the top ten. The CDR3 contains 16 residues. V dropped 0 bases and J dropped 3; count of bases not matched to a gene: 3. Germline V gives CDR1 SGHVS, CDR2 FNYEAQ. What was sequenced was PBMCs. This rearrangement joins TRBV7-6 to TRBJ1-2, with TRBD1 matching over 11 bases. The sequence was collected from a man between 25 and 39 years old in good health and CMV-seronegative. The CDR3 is CASSLARDRGYYGYTF. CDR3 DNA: TGTGCCAGCAGCTTAGCCCGGGACAGGGGGTACTATGGCTACACCTTC.